One sample yielded the 24 T cell receptor beta chains listed below, sequenced in a study of T cells after posttransplantation cyclophosphamide. Busulfan-fludarabine conditioning, marrow transplant, and cyclophosphamide on days +3 and +4 were administered. Repertoires were generated with immunoSEQ multiplex PCR, while TCRdb's copy carries only in-frame clones and drops some. The profile shows about 19,000 clones, approximately 74% of them singletons. Source: PBMCs, taken after an allogeneic stem cell transplant with post-transplant cyclophosphamide. Receptors were obtained from a male patient aged 25 to 39 who received an allogeneic stem cell transplant from a related donor, was CMV-positive, and had acute GVHD only. Some of these T cells may belong to the graft donor.

V usage is TRBV25-1 and J usage is TRBJ1-2, with D tentatively TRBD1 (6 bases). CDR1 MGHDK and CDR2 SYGVNS come from the germline V gene. The V gene lost 7 bases and the J gene lost 5 bases, with 14 bases spanning the gap. CDR3 length: 13 amino acids. This CDR3 is CASMATGRYGYTF. Written as DNA, the CDR3 is TGTGCCAGCATGGCGACAGGTCGATATGGCTACACCTTC.

In this sample, this clone turned up once. This CDR3 is CASSVAPRSTDTQYF. CDR3 nucleotides: TGTGCCAGCAGCGTAGCTCCGAGGAGCACAGATACGCAGTATTTT. The chain joins TRBV9 to TRBJ2-3, with D unclear. Germline V gene data show CDR1 as SGDLS and CDR2 as YYNGEE. V dropped 0 bases and J dropped 0 bases, with 8 bases sitting between them. The CDR3 runs 15 residues.

The chain links TRBV27 to TRBJ1-1; 7 bases fit TRBD1. The CDR3 contains 16 residues. Germline V lookup: CDR1 MNHEY, CDR2 SMNVEV (reference sequence). J gave up 2 bases and V 3 bases, and 9 bases lay outside the gene matches. CDR3 sequence (DNA): TGTGCCAGCAGTTTTGTTCATAGGGGGCCCAACACTGAAGCTTTCTTT. Translation: CASSFVHRGPNTEAFF.

The chain couples TRBV28 to TRBJ2-5; tentatively, D is TRBD2 (6 bases). Germline CDR1 and CDR2: MDHEN and SYDVKM. The CDR3 spans 15 residues. V was shortened by 7 bases and J by 2 bases, with 17 bases between the two germline ends. This CDR3 is CASTRTTFEQETQYF. In DNA, the CDR3 is TGTGCCAGCACACGGACTACATTTGAACAAGAGACCCAGTACTTC.

V gene TRBV6-5 combines with J gene TRBJ2-1, with D unclear. The CDR3 covers 11 residues. V gave up 0 bases and J gave up 8 bases, with 2 bases separating them. Germline CDR1 reads MNHEY; CDR2 reads SVGAGI. CDR3 residues: CASSYSDEQFF. The CDR3 DNA reads as TGTGCCAGCAGTTACTCCGATGAGCAGTTCTTC.

This chain joins TRBV4-2 and TRBJ1-5; 9 nucleotides line up with TRBD1. Germline loops: CDR1 LGHNA, CDR2 YNFKEQ. This CDR3 is 17 amino acids long. Trimming took 4 bases from V and 3 from J; bases not matched to a gene: 10. CDR3: CASSPEETGGNNQPQHF. DNA for the CDR3: TGTGCCAGCAGCCCCGAAGAAACAGGGGGCAACAATCAGCCCCAGCATTTT.

This chain links TRBV7-2 with TRBJ2-5; 7 nucleotides match TRBD1. The V gene's germline CDR1 is SGHTA and CDR2 FQGNSA. Trimming at V came to 3 bases and at J to 5 bases, leaving 9 bases not matched to a gene. This CDR3 has 15 amino acids. Here the CDR3 DNA reads TGTGCCAGCAGCTTCGGCTGGACAGGTGGGGAGACCCAGTACTTC. Translated, it gives CASSFGWTGGETQYF.

CDR3 nucleotides: TGTGCCAGCAGTGATGGTCGGGGTTGGGTTGGCTACACCTTC. Its translation is CASSDGRGWVGYTF. This chain links TRBV2 with TRBJ1-2; D gene ambiguous. The V and J ends lost 3 bases and 7 bases respectively, with 15 bases between them. The CDR3 has 14 residues. The germline CDR1 and CDR2 sequences are SNHLY and FYNNEI.

The chain joins TRBV7-2 to TRBJ1-2; D possibly corresponds to TRBD1 (6 bases). The CDR3 has 14 amino acids. Trimming pared 5 bases from V and 7 bases from J, leaving 17 bases between. Germline V gene sequence: CDR1 SGHTA, CDR2 FQGNSA. This CDR3 is CASSARGGARGYTF. CDR3 DNA: TGTGCCAGCAGCGCCAGAGGGGGGGCGCGTGGCTACACCTTC. The complete variable domain, with remaining parts taken from reference TRBV7-2 and TRBJ1-2, reads GAGVSQSPSNKVTEKGKDVELRCDPISGHTALYWYRQSLGQGLEFLIYFQGNSAPDKSGLPSDRFSAERTGGSVSTLTIQRTQQEDSAVYLCASSARGGARGYTFGSGTRLTVV.

This clone was observed a single time. This sequence joins TRBV5-6 and TRBJ1-2; possible D gene TRBD1, 5 bases. Germline assignment: CDR1 SGHDT and CDR2 YYEEEE. V dropped 3 bases and J dropped 7 bases, with 16 bases sitting between them. CDR3 size: 14 residues. The CDR3 loop is CASSSRWGDSGYTF. In DNA, the CDR3 is TGTGCCAGCAGCTCCCGTTGGGGGGATTCTGGCTACACCTTC.

In its sample, this clone was seen a few times. J is TRBJ1-2 and V is TRBV9; D is perhaps TRBD1 (6 bases). Trimming shortened V by 3 bases and J by 4 bases, and 19 bases separated the two germline ends. The CDR3 loop spans 16 amino acids. Germline V gene lookup returns CDR1 SGDLS and CDR2 YYNGEE. The CDR3 is CASSAGGGSQSYGYTF. CDR3 DNA sequence: TGTGCCAGCAGCGCGGGGGGGGGCAGCCAAAGCTATGGCTACACCTTC.

This clone was seen once. This chain joins TRBV5-8 and TRBJ2-7; the D is unclear. The germline V gene has CDR1 SGHTS and CDR2 YDEGEE. The CDR3 consists of 14 residues. Trimming pared 1 base from V and 0 bases from J, leaving 8 bases between. The CDR3 sequence is CASSLIRISYEQYF. CDR3 coding DNA: TGTGCCAGCAGCTTGATTAGAATCTCCTACGAGCAGTACTTC.

The chain is built from TRBV5-4 and TRBJ2-5, with 9 bases lining up with TRBD2. The CDR3 loop spans 16 amino acids. Germline CDR1 reads SGHNT; CDR2 reads YYREEE (reference sequence). With V trimmed by 0 bases and J by 5 bases, 8 bases remained unmatched. The CDR3 DNA is TGTGCCAGCAGCTTGGCCCGGCGGGGGGGCGGCGAGACCCAGTACTTC. It yields the protein CASSLARRGGGETQYF.

The genes are TRBV21-1 and TRBJ2-1; no check of the table's D call, TRBD2, against the DNA was made. TRBV21-1 is deemed a pseudogene. This CDR3 region has 17 residues. Here the CDR3 DNA reads TGTGCCAGCAGCAAAGGGGCACTAGCGGGATCCTACAATGAGCAGTTCTTC. This encodes CASSKGALAGSYNEQFF.

The chain recombines TRBV5-4 with TRBJ2-1, with a possible D match to TRBD2 (6 bases). Per the germline V gene, CDR1 is SGHNT and CDR2 is YYREEE (reference sequence). V was clipped by 4 bases and J by 4 bases, with 9 bases between them. The CDR3 is made up of 13 amino acids. The CDR3 nucleotides are TGTGCCAGCAGCACCGGGACTTACAATGAGCAGTTCTTC. Encoded protein: CASSTGTYNEQFF.

The V and J genes are TRBV2 and TRBJ1-4; possibly TRBD1 for D (5 bases). CDR1 and CDR2 from the germline V gene are SNHLY and FYNNEI. The CDR3 is made up of 14 amino acids. The V end was cut by 6 bases, the J end by 7 bases, with 15 bases between. The CDR3 loop reads CASSPLRGGEKLFF. The DNA of the CDR3 is TGTGCCAGCAGCCCGCTTCGGGGGGGTGAAAAACTGTTTTTT.

In this sample, this clone turned up once. The V and J genes are TRBV5-1 and TRBJ1-1; TRBD1 might be the D (6 bases). There are 15 residues in the CDR3. Trimming removed 0 bases at V and 1 base at J, with 10 bases between. Germline lookup yields CDR1 SGHRS and CDR2 YFSETQ. The CDR3 protein is CASSLGGGSNTEAFF. The CDR3 DNA follows: TGCGCCAGCAGCTTGGGTGGGGGCTCGAACACTGAAGCTTTCTTT. The full variable domain, completed using reference TRBV5-1 and TRBJ1-1, is KAGVTQTPRYLIKTRGQQVTLSCSPISGHRSVSWYQQTPGQGLQFLFEYFSETQRNKGNFPGRFSGRQFSNSRSEMNVSTLELGDSALYLCASSLGGGSNTEAFFGQGTRLTVV.

This sequence joins TRBV28 and TRBJ1-5, with a tentative D call TRBD1 (6 bases). V lost 5 bases and J lost 5, with 13 bases in between. The CDR3 totals 14 residues. Looked up from germline, CDR1 is MDHEN and CDR2 is SYDVKM. The CDR3 protein is CASSTTTGHQPQHF. The CDR3 nucleotides are TGTGCCAGCAGTACGACGACAGGACATCAGCCCCAGCATTTT.

V and J are TRBV15 and TRBJ1-2; no definite D call. The CDR3 covers 13 residues. CDR1 and CDR2 from the germline V gene are LNHNV and YYDKDF (reference sequence). Trimming pared 0 bases from V and 7 bases from J, leaving 9 bases between. The CDR3, as DNA: TGTGCCACCAGCAGAGATCCGAAGAGTGGCTACACCTTC. As protein: CATSRDPKSGYTF.

This rearrangement joins TRBV7-2 to TRBJ2-5, with 7 bases that match TRBD1. This CDR3 region has 15 residues. J gave up 1 base and V 5 bases, and 7 bases lay outside the gene matches. CDR1 SGHTA and CDR2 FQGNSA come from the germline V gene. The CDR3 sequence is CASSPNTGVQETQYF. Here the CDR3 DNA reads TGTGCCAGCAGCCCCAATACAGGGGTCCAAGAGACCCAGTACTTC.

The V gene is TRBV5-5, the J gene TRBJ1-2; D not resolved. There are 13 residues in the CDR3. V was clipped by 0 bases and J by 2 bases, with 5 bases between them. Per the germline V gene, CDR1 is SGHKS and CDR2 is YYEKEE (reference sequence). The CDR3 nucleotides read TGTGCCAGCAGCTTGGGAGGGAACTATGGCTACACCTTC. It yields the protein CASSLGGNYGYTF. Supplemented by reference TRBV5-5 and TRBJ1-2, the full variable domain reads DAGVTQSPTHLIKTRGQQVTLRCSPISGHKSVSWYQQVLGQGPQFIFQYYEKEERGRGNFPDRFSARQFPNYSSELNVNALLLGDSALYLCASSLGGNYGYTFGSGTRLTVV.

This clone was seen a handful of times. Sequence at one end of the junction differs from germline and may be a read error. The chain combines TRBV29-1 with TRBJ1-2, with D tentatively TRBD1 (5 bases). Germline V lookup: CDR1 SQVTM, CDR2 ANQGSEA. The CDR3 has 11 amino acids. This chain's CDR3 is CSVLRDYGYTF. The CDR3 bases are TGCAGCGTTTTGAGGGACTACGGCTACACCTTC.

This clone has only one observation. This chain connects TRBV11-2 to TRBJ2-7; the match to TRBD1 covers 8 bases. There are 16 residues in the CDR3. The V gene's germline CDR1 is SGHAT and CDR2 FQNNGV. V shed 5 bases and J 1 base; nucleotides not matched to a gene: 10. The DNA of the CDR3 is TGTGCCAGCAGCCCCCTGTCCGGGACAGGTTCCTACGAGCAGTACTTC. This encodes CASSPLSGTGSYEQYF. The full variable domain, with the rest looked up from reference TRBV11-2 and TRBJ2-7, is EAGVAQSPRYKIIEKRQSVAFWCNPISGHATLYWYQQILGQGPKLLIQFQNNGVVDDSQLPKDRFSAERLKGVDSTLKIQPAKLEDSAVYLCASSPLSGTGSYEQYFGPGTRLTVT.

The gene calls are TRBV5-1 and TRBJ2-7, with a possible D match to TRBD1 (5 bases). Germline V CDR1 and CDR2: SGHRS, YFSETQ. Deletions cut 0 bases from V and 5 bases from J, with 9 bases between. The CDR3 is 13 amino acids. The CDR3 loop reads CASSLAGIDEQYF. DNA of the CDR3: TGCGCCAGCAGCTTGGCAGGGATCGACGAGCAGTACTTC. The full variable domain, rest sourced from reference TRBV5-1 and TRBJ2-7, is KAGVTQTPRYLIKTRGQQVTLSCSPISGHRSVSWYQQTPGQGLQFLFEYFSETQRNKGNFPGRFSGRQFSNSRSEMNVSTLELGDSALYLCASSLAGIDEQYFGPGTRLTVT.